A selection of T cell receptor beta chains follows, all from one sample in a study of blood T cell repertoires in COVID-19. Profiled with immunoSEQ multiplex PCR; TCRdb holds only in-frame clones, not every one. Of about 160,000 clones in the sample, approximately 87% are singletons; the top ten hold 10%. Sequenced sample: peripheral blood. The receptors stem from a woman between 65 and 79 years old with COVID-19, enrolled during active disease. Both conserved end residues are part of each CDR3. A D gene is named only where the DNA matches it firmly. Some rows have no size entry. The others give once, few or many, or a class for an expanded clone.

TGCGCCAGCAGCCGGTCGACAGGGGTGAACACTGAAGCTTTCTTT | CASSRSTGVNTEAFF | TRBJ1-1 | few | TRBD1 | TRBV5-1
TGTGCCAGCGCAACTACGAGCTCCTACAATGAGCAGTTCTTC | CASATTSSYNEQFF | TRBJ2-1 | - | - | TRBV3-1/TRBV3-2
TGCGCCAGCTGGGGGGACAGGACAACCTACGAGCAGTACTTC | CASWGDRTTYEQYF | TRBJ2-7 | once | TRBD1 | TRBV10-2
TGTGCCAGAAGGCGACCTGGAGCAACTAATGAAAAACTGTTTTTT | CARRRPGATNEKLFF | TRBJ1-4 | - | - | TRBV5-3
TGTGCCAGCAAGGGGGCAGTAACCTCTTTTGAGCAGTACTTC | CASKGAVTSFEQYF | TRBJ2-7 | - | TRBD1 | TRBV2
TGTGCCAGCAGCCCCGTCCGCGGGCTCAACTACAATGAGCAGTTCTTC | CASSPVRGLNYNEQFF | TRBJ2-1 | few | - | TRBV11-2
TGTGCCAGCAGTTACCTAACGACAGGGATCGTAGCTTTCTTT | CASSYLTTGIVAFF | TRBJ1-1 | - | TRBD1 | TRBV6-5
TGTGCCAGCTCACCGGGAGGAACCAGCAATCAGCCCCAGCATTTT | CASSPGGTSNQPQHF | TRBJ1-5 | - | - | TRBV18
TGTGCCAGCAGCCCCCCGTTCTCCTACAATGAGCAGTTCTTC | CASSPPFSYNEQFF | TRBJ2-1 | - | - | TRBV5-4
TGTGCCAGCAGTTTGGGTAGCGTGCAGTACTTC | CASSLGSVQYF | TRBJ2-7 | - | - | TRBV12-3/TRBV12-4
TGTGCCAGCAGTTACCCTAGACAGGGGATTAATGAAAAACTGTTTTTT | CASSYPRQGINEKLFF | TRBJ1-4 | - | TRBD1 | TRBV6-6
TGTGCCAGCAGCTCGGGACTAGCGGGGTGGGGTGATACGCAGTATTTT | CASSSGLAGWGDTQYF | TRBJ2-3 | - | TRBD2 | TRBV7-2
TGTGCCAGCAGCCAAGCCCCTGGGAGGGGTTCCTACGAGCAGTACTTC | CASSQAPGRGSYEQYF | TRBJ2-7 | few | TRBD2 | TRBV3-1/TRBV3-2
TGTGCCGGGGGGGGCCAGGGGCGTAATGAAAAACTGTTTTTT | CAGGGQGRNEKLFF | TRBJ1-4 | - | - | TRBV28
TGTGCCAGCAGCTTAAGTGGGGGCCGCACCGGGGAGCTGTTTTTT | CASSLSGGRTGELFF | TRBJ2-2 | - | - | TRBV7-9
TGTGCCAGCAGCTCCGGGTGGGGGACTAGCGAATACAATGAGCAGTTCTTC | CASSSGWGTSEYNEQFF | TRBJ2-1 | - | TRBD2 | TRBV7-9